This T cell receptor beta chain is from a study of Ad26.COV2.S vaccination and SARS-CoV-2 variants. Background on the study: Donor got 5x10^10 or 1x10^11 viral particles of Ad26.COV2.S. Overall study findings and caveats: Substantial response breadth was reportedly seen for spike-specific CD8+ and CD4+ T cells after vaccination.

Some clones are missing from TCRdb's copy, which holds only in-frame ones; the method was immunoSEQ multiplex PCR. The sample lists a few hundred thousand clones; about nine tenths were seen once. Treatment reported: 15 to 20 received Ad26.COV2.S at low or high dose, single or two shots; five or six received placebo; per-sample allocation not given. Sampling took place 63 days after the first vaccine or placebo injection. At a Boston site, the person donating was an adult of 18-55 years. Vaccine was an Ad26 vector expressing Wuhan-strain SARS-CoV-2 spike. On this clone: Its target is unknown.

The trim removed 3 bases at V and 8 bases at J, leaving 9 bases unmatched. In germline, CDR1 is GTSNPN, CDR2 SVGIG (reference sequence). The CDR3 has 13 residues. The TCR comes from a person aged 18-60 years who received the Ad26.COV2.S COVID-19 vaccine or a placebo. The source material was peripheral blood, sampled in a trial of Ad26.COV2.S vaccine versus placebo. The V and J genes are TRBV30 and TRBJ1-2, with TRBD1 matching 7 bases. The CDR3 DNA sequence: TGTGCCTGGAGACCCCAGGGGGTTTGGGGCTACACCTTC. Translating gives CAWRPQGVWGYTF.